Below, 27 T cell receptor beta chains from the same sample are listed, as sequenced in a study of cytomegalovirus exposure and HLA in healthy donors. The primer mix had 60 Vbeta and 13 Jbeta primers. The assay was immunoSEQ multiplex PCR, and TCRdb's table has in-frame clones only and misses some. The sample holds tens of thousands of clones, about two thirds seen once. The specimen was PBMCs. These receptors came from a boy aged 10-17 years in good health and CMV-seropositive.

This clone was seen a handful of times. The DNA of the CDR3 is TGTGCCTCGGACAGGGCAAGGACCGGGGAGCTGTTTTTT. It is translated as CASDRARTGELFF. The V gene is TRBV30, the J gene TRBJ2-2; 8 nucleotides agree with TRBD1. This CDR3 has 13 residues. The ends lost 7 bases at V and 5 bases at J; junction bases unmatched: 6. Germline CDR1 reads GTSNPN; CDR2 reads SVGIG (reference sequence).

This rearrangement joins TRBV29-1 to TRBJ2-5; TRBD1 matches 8 bases. CDR3 length: 15 residues. After removal of 3 bases from V and 4 bases from J, the junction contained 10 bases not matched to a gene. Germline V gene data show CDR1 as SQVTM and CDR2 as ANQGSEA. The CDR3: CSVETGTGGLETQYF. The CDR3 nucleotides are TGCAGCGTTGAGACCGGGACAGGTGGGCTAGAGACCCAGTACTTC.

V and J are TRBV4-2 and TRBJ1-2, with 10 bases identical to TRBD1. In germline, CDR1 is LGHNA, CDR2 YNFKEQ. Trimming cost V 1 base and J 7 bases; bases outside gene matches: 6. The CDR3 length is 15 residues. CDR3 region: CASSQGGQGSFGYTF. CDR3 in DNA: TGTGCCAGCAGCCAAGGGGGACAGGGGAGTTTTGGCTACACCTTC.

The V and J genes are TRBV19 and TRBJ2-3, with TRBD2 identical over 7 bases. The trim removed 5 bases at V and 3 bases at J, leaving 8 bases unmatched. The CDR3 contains 15 residues. Germline V gives CDR1 LNHDA, CDR2 SQIVND (reference sequence). CDR3 nucleotides: TGTGCCAGTAGTTCCCCGCGGGAGTCGACAGATACGCAGTATTTT. Protein: CASSSPRESTDTQYF.

The chain carries TRBV7-7 and TRBJ2-7; 9 nucleotides agree with TRBD1. Germline assignment: CDR1 SSHAT and CDR2 FNYEAQ (reference sequence). The CDR3 has 12 amino acids. CDR3 DNA sequence: TGTGCTAGCAGCTCAGGGGGACAGGGAAAGGTCGTC. Translating it yields CASSSGGQGKVV.

J is TRBJ2-1 and V is TRBV18; D unclear. V lost 1 base, J lost 3 bases, and 7 bases lay in between. Germline V gives CDR1 KGHSH, CDR2 LQKENI. This CDR3 has 14 amino acids. The CDR3 sequence: CASSPRPDYNEQFF. The CDR3 DNA sequence: TGTGCCAGCTCACCACGGCCAGACTACAATGAGCAGTTCTTC. The full variable domain, its missing parts supplied by reference TRBV18 and TRBJ2-1, is NAGVMQNPRHLVRRRGQEARLRCSPMKGHSHVYWYRQLPEEGLKFMVYLQKENIIDESGMPKERFSAEFPKEGPSILRIQQVVRGDSAAYFCASSPRPDYNEQFFGPGTRLTVL.

This clone was observed a few times. This sequence joins TRBV5-1 and TRBJ2-1; tentative D call: TRBD2 (6 bases). The V gene lost 7 bases and the J gene lost 5 bases, with 13 bases spanning the gap. The CDR3 contains 13 residues. Per germline, CDR1 SGHRS and CDR2 YFSETQ. This CDR3 reads CASGSGEDNEQFF. CDR3 in DNA: TGCGCCAGCGGATCCGGGGAGGACAATGAGCAGTTCTTC.

This CDR3 reads CASVPRLGSGGGTDTQYF. Written as DNA, the CDR3 is TGCGCCAGCGTCCCCAGGTTGGGTAGCGGGGGGGGGACAGATACGCAGTATTTT. V usage is TRBV10-1 and J usage is TRBJ2-3, with 11 bases that match TRBD2. V lost 8 bases and J lost 3; bases outside the gene matches: 16. In germline, CDR1 is WNHNN, CDR2 SYGVQD (reference sequence). This CDR3 contains 18 residues.

This chain connects TRBV5-1 to TRBJ1-4; D not certain. Germline V gene data show CDR1 as SGHRS and CDR2 as YFSETQ. The CDR3 contains 13 residues. The ends were cut back, 4 bases at V and 4 bases at J, with 8 bases in the middle. The CDR3 here is CASSKEVNEKLFF. The CDR3 region has the DNA TGCGCCAGCAGCAAGGAGGTTAATGAAAAACTGTTTTTT.

V and J are TRBV9 and TRBJ2-7; 7 nucleotides agree with TRBD1. CDR3 length equals 14 residues. In germline, CDR1 is SGDLS, CDR2 YYNGEE. V lost 0 bases and J lost 2; bases outside the gene matches: 2. CDR3 loop: CASSVGQGPYEQYF. The DNA of the CDR3 is TGTGCCAGCAGCGTAGGACAGGGCCCCTACGAGCAGTACTTC.

V is TRBV6-6 and J is TRBJ1-1; possibly TRBD1 for D (5 bases). Trimming removed 2 bases at V and 6 bases at J, with 10 bases between. The CDR3 totals 13 residues. Germline V gene sequence: CDR1 MNHNY, CDR2 SVGAGI (reference sequence). CDR3 coding DNA: TGTGCCAGCAGTTACAATAAAGGGGCTGAAGCTTTCTTT. Protein product: CASSYNKGAEAFF.

The rearrangement links TRBV6-5 to TRBJ1-2; TRBD1 matches 7 bases. The V gene end was trimmed by 2 bases and the J gene end by 4 bases; junction bases not matched to a gene: 4. Germline V lookup: CDR1 MNHEY, CDR2 SVGAGI. This CDR3 contains 14 residues. As DNA, the CDR3 is TGTGCCAGCAGTTACGACAGGGTTGCCTATGGCTACACCTTC. It codes for CASSYDRVAYGYTF.

The V gene is TRBV6-5, the J gene TRBJ1-4; 7 nucleotides agree with TRBD1. Germline V lookup: CDR1 MNHEY, CDR2 SVGAGI. This CDR3 spans 14 amino acids. Unmatched junction bases numbered 4, after V lost 6 bases and J lost 3 bases. CDR3 DNA: TGTGCCAGCAGCGCAGGGGGATCTAATGAAAAACTGTTTTTT. It is translated as CASSAGGSNEKLFF.

V is TRBV7-8 and J is TRBJ1-5, with D hard to call. CDR3 length: 16 residues. V lost 1 base and J 0 bases, leaving 10 bases between the germline ends. CDR1 SGHVS and CDR2 FQNEAQ come from the germline V gene. CDR3 nucleotides: TGTGCCAGCAGCTTAGGGAGGGCACATAGCAATCAGCCCCAGCATTTT. Amino acids: CASSLGRAHSNQPQHF. Looking up the rest from reference TRBV7-8 and TRBJ1-5 gives the full variable domain: GAGVSQSPRYKVAKRGQDVALRCDPISGHVSLFWYQQALGQGPEFLTYFQNEAQLDKSGLPSDRFFAERPEGSVSTLKIQRTQQEDSAVYLCASSLGRAHSNQPQHFGDGTRLSIL.

The rearrangement joins TRBV18 to TRBJ1-1; 7 nucleotides match TRBD1. Trimming cost V 3 bases and J 1 base; bases outside gene matches: 14. The CDR3 sequence is 18 residues long. CDR1 is KGHSH and CDR2 is LQKENI in the germline V gene. The CDR3 nucleotides read TGTGCCAGCTCACCGCAGATTAACCTTCAGGGGGAGAACACTGAAGCTTTCTTT. Translating gives CASSPQINLQGENTEAFF.

J is TRBJ1-1 and V is TRBV29-1, with TRBD1 identical over 7 bases. This CDR3 region has 13 residues. Germline values: CDR1 SQVTM, CDR2 ANQGSEA. J gave up 0 bases and V 6 bases, and 4 bases lay outside the gene matches. The CDR3 reads CSVRQGLNTEAFF. CDR3 bases: TGCAGCGTCCGACAGGGTCTGAACACTGAAGCTTTCTTT.

As to this clone: Additional DNA sequences in this sample encode the identical CDR3. The V gene is TRBV2, the J gene TRBJ2-7; 9 bases map to TRBD1. The V segment lost 8 bases and the J segment 4 bases; nucleotides outside the gene matches: 3. The germline gives CDR1 SNHLY, CDR2 FYNNEI. CDR3 length: 12 residues. The CDR3 here is CASGQGRYEQYF. The CDR3 DNA follows: TGTGCCAGCGGACAGGGGAGGTACGAGCAGTACTTC.

The chain links TRBV7-2 to TRBJ2-7; TRBD1 matches at 7 bases. V shed 0 bases, J shed 2 bases, and the junction held 4 bases outside the gene matches. This CDR3 has 15 amino acids. Per the germline V gene, CDR1 is SGHTA and CDR2 is FQGNSA. CDR3 sequence: CASSLAVDRTYEQYF. The CDR3 coding sequence is TGTGCCAGCAGCTTAGCGGTGGACAGGACCTACGAGCAGTACTTC.

The chain couples TRBV7-3 to TRBJ2-7; 7 bases fit TRBD2. The V segment lost 6 bases and the J segment 5 bases; nucleotides outside the gene matches: 13. CDR3 length equals 15 residues. Germline CDR1 SGHTA, CDR2 FQGTGA. The CDR3 nucleotides read TGTGCCAGCAGTCGAGACCCTAGCGGACGGAACGAGCAGTACTTC. It codes for CASSRDPSGRNEQYF.

This chain uses TRBV21-1 with TRBJ2-5; TRBD1, as called in the table, went unchecked against the DNA. TRBV21-1 is a known pseudogene. The length of the CDR3 is 16 residues. CDR3 sequence reads: CASSKEIAGGVGTQYF. DNA of the CDR3: TGTGCCAGCAGCAAAGAGATCGCAGGGGGCGTCGGGACCCAGTACTTC.

CDR3 in DNA: TGTGCCAGTAGTGGGACAGGGGGTAGGAGCAATCAGCCCCAGCATTTT. Protein product: CASSGTGGRSNQPQHF. The rearrangement joins TRBV19 to TRBJ1-5, with TRBD1 matching 11 bases. In germline, CDR1 is LNHDA, CDR2 SQIVND (reference sequence). The V gene end was trimmed by 5 bases and the J gene end by 1 base; junction bases not matched to a gene: 4. This CDR3 comprises 16 residues.

The J gene is TRBJ1-5, the V gene TRBV12-5; D remains ambiguous. CDR1 and CDR2 (germline): LGHNT, FRNRAP. The CDR3 runs to 13 residues. V was clipped by 5 bases and J by 9 bases, with 14 bases between them. In DNA, the CDR3 is TGTGCTAGTGGTCCACGGGGTGGAGGGCCCCAGCATTTT. It codes for CASGPRGGGPQHF. Complete variable domain (other parts from reference TRBV12-5 and TRBJ1-5): DARVTQTPRHKVTEMGQEVTMRCQPILGHNTVFWYRQTMMQGLELLAYFRNRAPLDDSGMPKDRFSAEMPDATLATLKIQPSEPRDSAVYFCASGPRGGGPQHFGDGTRLSIL.

This chain connects TRBV27 to TRBJ1-1; 8 nucleotides line up with TRBD1. Germline CDR1 reads MNHEY; CDR2 reads SMNVEV (reference sequence). After removal of 0 bases from V and 4 bases from J, the junction contained 4 bases not matched to a gene. This CDR3 contains 15 residues. The CDR3, as DNA: TGTGCCAGCAGTTTATCGAAACAGGGGGGCACTGAAGCTTTCTTT. Its translation is CASSLSKQGGTEAFF.

The rearrangement links TRBV21-1 to TRBJ2-3; the table gives TRBD1 as D, unverified against the DNA. TRBV21-1 is a pseudogene locus. CDR3 length equals 16 residues. The CDR3, as DNA: TGTGCCAGCAGCTCCTGCAGGGACAGGGGAACAGATACGCAGTATTTT. It translates to CASSSCRDRGTDTQYF.

This rearrangement joins TRBV19 to TRBJ1-6; 8 positions match TRBD1. V was pared by 0 bases and J by 9 bases, with 4 bases of the junction left unmatched. CDR3 length equals 15 residues. Germline CDR1 LNHDA, CDR2 SQIVND (reference sequence). The DNA of the CDR3 is TGTGCCAGTAGTATAGATCACGGACAGGGTTCACCCCTCCACTTT. This sequence encodes CASSIDHGQGSPLHF.

The chain is built from TRBV5-4 and TRBJ2-7; 7 bases are shared with TRBD1. CDR1 and CDR2 (germline): SGHNT, YYREEE (reference sequence). The J segment lost 2 bases and the V segment lost 4 bases, leaving 6 bases of the junction unmatched. The CDR3 contains 14 residues. Here the CDR3 DNA reads TGTGCCAGCAGCAGACCGGGACAGCCCTACGAGCAGTACTTC. Translation: CASSRPGQPYEQYF.

The V and J genes are TRBV5-1 and TRBJ2-7; tentatively, D is TRBD1 (6 bases). The CDR3 has 15 amino acids. Germline values: CDR1 SGHRS, CDR2 YFSETQ. The V end lost 3 bases, the J end lost 7 bases, and 20 bases lay between the germline ends. CDR3 nucleotides: TGCGCCAGCAGCTGGGGACACGACAGAACTGGGGAGCAGTACTTC. This sequence encodes CASSWGHDRTGEQYF.